These 11 T cell receptor beta chains came from one sample sequenced in a study of monozygotic twins with inflammatory bowel disease. One entry per CDR3 protein, without DNA, is what TCRdb gives after re-calling the 5' RACE reads. Listed are approximately 380,000 distinct CDR3 sequences; 2.6% falls within the top ten. Sequenced sample: blood. All receptors come from a human donor with ulcerative colitis or Crohn's disease, or a healthy co-twin of an affected twin (not recorded which).

This chain joins TRBV28 and TRBJ1-5; TCRdb's D call of TRBD1 is untestable without DNA. The CDR3 contains 16 residues. CDR1 MDHEN and CDR2 SYDVKM come from the germline V gene. This chain's CDR3 is CASSLYRGGSNQPQHF.

The rearrangement uses TRBV20-1 and TRBJ2-2. The CDR3 consists of 14 residues. CDR1 DFQATT and CDR2 SNEGSKA come from the germline V gene (reference sequence). This CDR3 is CSAGGQYNTGELFF.

The rearrangement links TRBV12-3 or TRBV12-4 to TRBJ2-7; the TRBD1 assignment by TCRdb is unverifiable without DNA. This CDR3 spans 15 amino acids. The CDR3 protein is CASSLRGETTFEQYF.

Here the CDR3 reads CASQPAGGTGELFF. The V call is TRBV28, the J call TRBJ2-2; without DNA, the TCRdb call of TRBD2 cannot be checked. Germline V gives CDR1 MDHEN, CDR2 SYDVKM. CDR3 size: 14 residues.

The rearrangement links TRBV7-2 to TRBJ1-5. Germline loops: CDR1 SGHTA, CDR2 FQGNSA. The CDR3 contains 13 residues. CDR3 loop: CASSTYWDQPQHF.

This chain connects TRBV24-1 to TRBJ2-5; the D gene TCRdb calls, TRBD1, cannot be checked with no DNA. Germline V lookup: CDR1 KGHDR, CDR2 SFDVKD. There are 15 residues in the CDR3. This chain's CDR3 is CATSDSSGPGETQYF.

The chain links TRBV20-1 to TRBJ1-4; the TRBD1 assignment by TCRdb is unverifiable without DNA. Germline assignment: CDR1 DFQATT and CDR2 SNEGSKA (reference sequence). This CDR3 is built from 15 residues. The CDR3: CSAKIPGSYNEKLFF.

This chain connects TRBV18 to TRBJ2-3. In germline, CDR1 is KGHSH, CDR2 LQKENI. This CDR3 comprises 14 residues. The CDR3 reads CASSQILGPDTQYF.

This sequence joins TRBV20-1 and TRBJ2-7; TCRdb's D call of TRBD1 is untestable without DNA. The CDR3 loop spans 15 amino acids. Germline CDR1 is DFQATT and CDR2 is SNEGSKA (reference sequence). The CDR3 is CSAPPMEGGPREQYF.

The V and J genes are TRBV4-2 and TRBJ2-3; absent DNA, TCRdb's TRBD2 call cannot be checked. CDR1 is LGHNA, CDR2 YNFKEQ, per germline. This CDR3 spans 16 amino acids. The CDR3: CASSQERMAPSDTQYF.

The chain recombines TRBV5-1 with TRBJ2-1; TCRdb names TRBD2, which stays unverified in the absence of DNA. This CDR3 has 16 amino acids. The V gene's germline CDR1 is SGHRS and CDR2 YFSETQ. CDR3 sequence reads: CASSPIRGSGYNEQFF.